This T cell receptor (beta chain) was sequenced during a study of blood T cell repertoires in COVID-19. As for the study in general: Sites in the United States, Italy and Spain provided acute and convalescent COVID-19 samples.

The CDR3 is made up of 13 amino acids. Germline V gene data show CDR1 as LNHDA and CDR2 as SQIVND (reference sequence). Germline trimming cut 7 bases from V and 10 bases from J; bases unmatched to any gene: 9. Per the study methods: From reference gene primer amplification, estimates of nucleated cell counts were derived. Only in-frame clones appear in the TCRdb table, and some are missing; sequencing was by immunoSEQ multiplex PCR. The V and J calls and clone size are taken from that table; D and trimming were inferred from the DNA. The sample lists some 160,000 clones, more than 85% occurring once. Patients from Seattle were sampled longitudinally, starting during active infection.

The receptor was derived from a woman of 80 years or more with COVID-19, enrolled during active disease. Sequences were obtained from peripheral blood. The chain employs TRBV19 and TRBJ1-4, with 7 bases that match TRBD1. The CDR3 is CASKGGQWGKLFF. For the CDR3, the DNA is TGTGCCAGTAAAGGGGGCCAGTGGGGAAAACTGTTTTTT.